This T cell receptor beta chain was captured by sequencing in a study of persistence of HIV-infected CD4 T cells. General observations from the study: Compared with CD3/CD28-stimulated cells, CMV- and Gag-responding cells showed lower TCRbeta richness.

Details on this clone: Its specificity is not known.

Stimulation used 10 ug/mL lysate from CMV-infected fibroblasts. CD40L-negative CD69-negative CD45RO-high memory CD4+ T cells were sorted as populations depleted of antigen-responding cells. For at least 4 years, plasma HIV-1 RNA was undetectable (<50 copies/mL). This was the immunoSEQ version 4 assay in survey mode. Profiling relied on immunoSEQ multiplex PCR, and the TCRdb table lists in-frame clones only, not all of them. This table has about 33,000 clones, roughly 82% appearing once. Trimming cost V 7 bases and J 7 bases; bases outside gene matches: 11. CDR1 LNHDA and CDR2 SQIVND come from the germline V gene (reference sequence). The CDR3 is made up of 16 amino acids.

This TCR was sampled from an adult woman with HIV who was CMV-seropositive. Sample: CD4+ T cells sorted from PBMCs after roughly 18-hour stimulation, taken from a patient who received antiretroviral therapy. The chain joins TRBV19 to TRBJ2-1; 12 bases map to TRBD1. The CDR3 is CASTPPGQGAKNEQFF. The CDR3 DNA reads TGTGCCAGTACACCTCCGGGACAGGGGGCAAAAAATGAGCAGTTCTTC.